What follows are 8 T cell receptor beta chains derived from one specimen sequenced in a study of T cells after yellow fever vaccination. TCRdb reprocessed the 5' RACE reads via MiXCR and lists one record per CDR3 protein. Here the sample spans 300,000 to 350,000 distinct CDR3 sequences, roughly 8.3% being singletons. The source material was PBMCs, sampled around 45 days after the first yellow fever vaccination. The receptors were sampled from a young man who received the YFV17D yellow fever vaccine.

This clonotype was seen a handful of times. The chain joins TRBV12-3 or TRBV12-4 to TRBJ2-3; D not certain. V lost 5 bases and J 8 bases, leaving 11 bases between the germline ends. This CDR3 spans 12 amino acids. The CDR3 nucleotides read TGTGCCAGCAGTCCCCCCCTGTCTACGCAGTATTTT. Its translation is CASSPPLSTQYF.

This clonotype showed up just a few times. The J gene is TRBJ1-1, the V gene TRBV7-2; D gene unclear. The V end was cut by 0 bases, the J end by 6 bases, with 14 bases between. Germline V lookup: CDR1 SGHTA, CDR2 FQGNSA. The length of the CDR3 is 15 residues. The CDR3 DNA reads TGTGCCAGCAGCTTAGCGGAACAGAGATCCTCTGAAGCTTTCTTT. Translated: CASSLAEQRSSEAFF.

This clonotype showed up just a few times. The rearrangement uses TRBV6-1 and TRBJ2-2; 7 positions agree with TRBD1. The germline V gene has CDR1 MNHNS and CDR2 SASEGT. CDR3 length equals 13 residues. Trimming removed 10 bases from V and 4 bases from J; junction bases left unmatched: 6. The CDR3 loop is CAIRAGGTGELFF. As DNA, the CDR3 is TGTGCCATCCGAGCAGGGGGCACCGGGGAGCTGTTTTTT.

V usage is TRBV20-1 and J usage is TRBJ2-2; 10 positions agree with TRBD1. The CDR3 has 15 amino acids. The trim removed 0 bases at V and 6 bases at J, leaving 4 bases unmatched. Germline V gene lookup returns CDR1 DFQATT and CDR2 SNEGSKA (reference sequence). The CDR3 nucleotides are TGCAGTGCTAGAGAGGGTGGGACAGGGGCCGGGGAGCTGTTTTTT. Encoded protein: CSAREGGTGAGELFF.

The table lists this clonotype with a few counts. This rearrangement joins TRBV12-3 or TRBV12-4 to TRBJ1-4; D is undetermined. V lost 3 bases and J 0 bases, leaving 5 bases between the germline ends. The CDR3 is 14 amino acids. The CDR3 is CASSFGSTNEKLFF. For the CDR3, the DNA is TGTGCCAGCAGTTTTGGGTCAACTAATGAAAAACTGTTTTTT.

Ten or more counts support this clonotype. The chain combines TRBV7-2 with TRBJ2-2; TRBD2 is a possible D gene (5 bases). Germline CDR1 reads SGHTA; CDR2 reads FQGNSA. This CDR3 region has 14 residues. Trimming cost V 1 base and J 5 bases, with 8 bases left between them. As DNA, the CDR3 is TGTGCCAGCAGCTTAGTCCCGGGGACCGGGGAGCTGTTTTTT. The encoded protein is CASSLVPGTGELFF.

This clonotype came up a few times. The rearrangement uses TRBV7-2 and TRBJ2-5, with D possibly TRBD1 on 6 matching bases. Germline CDR1 is SGHTA and CDR2 is FQGNSA. The CDR3 loop spans 16 amino acids. V lost 1 base to trimming and J lost 7 bases, with 19 bases between them. Here the CDR3 reads CASSLVGTGLYVTQYF. For the CDR3, the DNA is TGTGCCAGCAGCTTAGTAGGAACAGGGTTGTACGTGACCCAGTACTTC.

This clonotype has just a few counts. This chain joins TRBV9 and TRBJ2-1; TRBD2 agrees at 10 bases. The CDR3 is 14 amino acids. Trimming removed 6 bases from V and 4 bases from J; junction bases left unmatched: 4. CDR1 and CDR2 from the germline V gene are SGDLS and YYNGEE. The CDR3 is CASNSGGEYNEQFF. The CDR3 coding sequence is TGTGCCAGCAACAGCGGGGGGGAATACAATGAGCAGTTCTTC. The entire variable domain, with the rest obtained from reference TRBV9 and TRBJ2-1, is as follows: DSGVTQTPKHLITATGQRVTLRCSPRSGDLSVYWYQQSLDQGLQFLIQYYNGEERAKGNILERFSAQQFPDLHSELNLSSLELGDSALYFCASNSGGEYNEQFFGPGTRLTVL.